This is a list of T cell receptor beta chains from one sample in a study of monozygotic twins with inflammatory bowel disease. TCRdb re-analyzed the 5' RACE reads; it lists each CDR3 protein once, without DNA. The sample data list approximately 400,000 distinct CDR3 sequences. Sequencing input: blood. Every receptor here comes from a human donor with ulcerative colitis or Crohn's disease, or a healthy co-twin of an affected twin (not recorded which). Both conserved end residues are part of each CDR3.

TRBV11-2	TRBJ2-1	CASSLPSLGGLGEQFF
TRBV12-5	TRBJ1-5	CTSYRQGNQPQHF
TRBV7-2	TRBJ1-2	CASSLAPKDGYTF
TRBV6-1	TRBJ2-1	CASSASGTSPYNEQFF
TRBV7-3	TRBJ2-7	CASSFDRQYEQYF
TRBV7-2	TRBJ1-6	CASSPRSGENSPLHF
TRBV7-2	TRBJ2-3	CASSLWGDTQYF
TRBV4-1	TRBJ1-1	CASSQDKYRRRTEAFF
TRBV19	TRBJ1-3	CASKTEASGNTIYF
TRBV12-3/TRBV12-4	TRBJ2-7	CASSLATGFYEQYF
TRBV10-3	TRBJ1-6	CAISEQGYNSPLHF
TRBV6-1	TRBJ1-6	CASSEGRGYNSPLHF
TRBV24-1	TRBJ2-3	CATSDLTDPTDTQYF
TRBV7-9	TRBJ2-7	CASSLRQGPHYEQYF
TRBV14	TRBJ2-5	CASSPRASGQETQYF